A selection of T cell receptor beta chains follows, all from one sample in a study of post-analysis software for immune sequencing data. TCRdb passed the PCR reads through MiXCR, listing each CDR3 protein once. The data show 750,000 to 950,000 distinct CDR3 sequences, roughly half seen once. Source material: blood. These receptors were collected from a girl aged 5-17 years with multiple sclerosis. Each CDR3 is given with its conserved first and last residue. A D gene is named only where the DNA matches it firmly. A clone size is listed for some rows: how often the clone was seen (once, few, many), or a class if it is expanded.

d_call | j_call | clone_size | v_call | cdr3_aa | cdr3_nt
TRBD1 | TRBJ1-4 | NA | TRBV7-2 | CASSLVGQKTEKLFF | TGTGCCAGCAGCTTAGTGGGACAGAAAACCGAAAAACTGTTTTTT
NA | TRBJ2-1 | once | TRBV6-5 | CASSKPGRRSYNEQFF | TGTGCCAGCAGTAAACCGGGACGGCGCTCCTACAATGAGCAGTTCTTC
NA | TRBJ1-2 | few | TRBV12-3/TRBV12-4 | CASSFSYGVWGYTF | TGTGCCAGCAGTTTTTCTTACGGGGTCTGGGGCTACACCTTC
TRBD1 | TRBJ2-7 | NA | TRBV20-1 | CSARDRATYEQYF | TGCAGTGCTAGGGACAGGGCCACCTACGAGCAGTACTTC
NA | TRBJ2-1 | NA | TRBV7-9 | CASSLGSRVGHNEQFF | TGTGCCAGCAGCTTAGGGTCCAGGGTCGGCCACAATGAGCAGTTCTTC
TRBD1 | TRBJ2-7 | NA | TRBV12-3/TRBV12-4 | CASSLRTGTILNEQYF | TGTGCCAGCAGCCTTCGGACAGGAACAATCTTGAACGAGCAGTACTTC
TRBD2 | TRBJ2-5 | NA | TRBV20-1 | CSARSGTRPETQYF | TGCAGTGCTAGATCCGGGACTAGACCAGAGACCCAGTACTTC
NA | TRBJ2-3 | few | TRBV11-2 | CASSLDQGFPSTDTQYF | TGTGCCAGCAGCTTGGACCAGGGTTTCCCTAGCACAGATACGCAGTATTTT
NA | TRBJ1-3 | NA | TRBV30 | CAWSLAGNTIYF | TGTGCCTGGAGTTTGGCTGGAAACACCATATATTTT
NA | TRBJ2-7 | NA | TRBV5-1 | CASNIAGLSGNEQYF | TGCGCCAGCAATATAGCAGGACTGTCCGGGAACGAGCAGTACTTC
NA | TRBJ2-5 | NA | TRBV3-1 | CASSQIQGTQYF | TGTGCCAGCAGCCAAATCCAAGGGACCCAGTACTTC
NA | TRBJ2-2 | NA | TRBV12-5 | CASGWGTSGTGELFF | TGTGCTAGTGGGTGGGGGACCTCCGGGACCGGGGAGCTGTTTTTT
NA | TRBJ2-7 | NA | TRBV14 | CASSQMAPAGKGEQYF | TGTGCCAGCAGCCAAATGGCCCCAGCAGGGAAGGGCGAGCAGTACTTC
TRBD2 | TRBJ2-5 | NA | TRBV12-3/TRBV12-4 | CASSFTSGPETQYF | TGTGCCAGCAGTTTTACTAGCGGGCCAGAGACCCAGTACTTC
TRBD1 | TRBJ2-7 | NA | TRBV25-1 | CASSEPTGAHEQYF | TGTGCCAGCAGTGAACCCACAGGGGCGCACGAGCAGTACTTC
NA | TRBJ1-1 | NA | TRBV4-2 | CASSQDEGLDTEAFF | TGTGCCAGCAGCCAGGATGAGGGTCTGGACACTGAAGCTTTCTTT
TRBD1 | TRBJ2-5 | NA | TRBV7-2 | CASSSPPGQIQETQYF | TGTGCCAGCAGCTCCCCCCCGGGACAGATCCAAGAGACCCAGTACTTC
NA | TRBJ1-2 | NA | TRBV20-1 | CSASQTGNYGYTF | TGCAGTGCTAGCCAAACAGGGAACTATGGCTACACCTTC
NA | TRBJ2-2 | NA | TRBV11-2 | CASIPKGPFTGELFF | TGTGCCAGCATCCCAAAGGGGCCATTCACCGGGGAGCTGTTTTTT
TRBD1 | TRBJ2-7 | few | TRBV29-1 | CSVVIGTGGGYEQYF | TGCAGCGTTGTGATAGGGACAGGGGGCGGATACGAGCAGTACTTC
NA | TRBJ1-4 | NA | TRBV7-9 | CASSLVEGQPRATNEKLFF | TGTGCCAGCAGCTTAGTTGAAGGACAGCCAAGGGCGACTAATGAAAAACTGTTTTTT
NA | TRBJ1-5 | NA | TRBV12-3/TRBV12-4 | CASSLGKGQNNQPQHF | TGTGCCAGCAGTTTAGGCAAAGGACAGAACAATCAGCCCCAGCATTTT
NA | TRBJ2-1 | NA | TRBV5-1 | CASSFVQGNNEQFF | TGCGCCAGCAGCTTCGTCCAGGGCAACAATGAGCAGTTCTTC
TRBD2 | TRBJ2-1 | NA | TRBV5-1 | CASSFSSGTNNEQFF | TGCGCCAGCAGCTTCTCTAGCGGGACGAACAATGAGCAGTTCTTC
NA | TRBJ2-7 | NA | TRBV20-1 | CSASPGGRNYEQYF | TGCAGTGCTTCACCCGGGGGGCGAAACTACGAGCAGTACTTC
TRBD1 | TRBJ2-7 | few | TRBV6-1 | CASSGGTGDDYEQYF | TGTGCCAGCAGTGGGGGGACAGGGGACGACTACGAGCAGTACTTC
TRBD2 | TRBJ2-1 | few | TRBV5-4 | CASSVAGETYNEQFF | TGTGCCAGCAGCGTAGCGGGGGAGACCTACAATGAGCAGTTCTTC
NA | TRBJ2-7 | NA | TRBV6-5 | CASSYSGDSSYEQYF | TGTGCCAGCAGTTACTCTGGCGACAGCTCCTACGAGCAGTACTTC
TRBD2 | TRBJ2-1 | NA | TRBV6-1 | CASSEAPGTSGRAKYNEQFF | TGTGCCAGCAGTGAAGCTCCAGGGACTAGCGGGAGGGCTAAATACAATGAGCAGTTCTTC
TRBD1 | TRBJ1-2 | few | TRBV4-1 | CASSHPGQVSYGYTF | TGCGCCAGCAGCCACCCGGGACAGGTTTCTTATGGCTACACCTTC
TRBD1 | TRBJ1-1 | NA | TRBV20-1 | CSARRTGNTEAFF | TGCAGTGCTAGACGGACAGGGAACACTGAAGCTTTCTTT
TRBD1 | TRBJ1-5 | few | TRBV7-2 | CASSPRGNRGINQPQHF | TGTGCCAGCAGCCCTAGGGGGAACAGGGGAATCAATCAGCCCCAGCATTTT
TRBD2 | TRBJ2-5 | few | TRBV4-1 | CASSQDWMSFGLAGAGEQYF | TGCGCCAGCAGCCAAGATTGGATGAGTTTCGGGCTAGCGGGAGCAGGGGAGCAGTACTTC
NA | TRBJ1-1 | few | TRBV6-5 | CASSYNYPGPEAFF | TGTGCCAGCAGTTACAACTACCCTGGCCCTGAAGCTTTCTTT
TRBD1 | TRBJ2-5 | few | TRBV7-6 | CASSPLWGQGEETQYF | TGTGCCAGCAGCCCACTTTGGGGACAGGGAGAGGAGACCCAGTACTTC
NA | TRBJ2-1 | NA | TRBV12-3/TRBV12-4 | CASSWQGDYNEQFF | TGTGCCAGCAGTTGGCAGGGTGACTACAATGAGCAGTTCTTC
NA | TRBJ2-3 | NA | TRBV6-4 | CASSDSAGSSTDTQYF | TGTGCCAGCAGTGACTCGGCGGGGTCTAGCACAGATACGCAGTATTTT
NA | TRBJ1-3 | NA | TRBV29-1 | CSVEKDTGNTIYF | TGCAGCGTCGAAAAAGATACTGGAAACACCATATATTTT
TRBD2 | TRBJ2-5 | once | TRBV7-9 | CASSLRLARRGNKQYF | TGTGCCAGCAGCCTCCGACTAGCGCGGAGGGGGAATAAGCAGTACTTC
NA | TRBJ1-1 | NA | TRBV15 | CATSSDRVPTEAFF | TGTGCCACCAGCTCAGATAGGGTCCCAACTGAAGCTTTCTTT
NA | TRBJ2-7 | NA | TRBV19 | CASSSSRTVTYEQYF | TGTGCCAGTAGTTCTTCTCGGACAGTGACCTACGAGCAGTACTTC